A single T cell receptor beta chain is shown here with its context. The authors extracted RNA and reverse transcribed it into cDNA as the sequencing template. The table came from immunoSEQ multiplex PCR; TCRdb's copy has only in-frame clones and leaves some out. The sample yields tens of thousands of clones, roughly half seen once. This record belongs to a study of CD8+ T cells in alopecia areata. This CDR3 contains 12 residues. Germline-derived CDR1 and CDR2 are MNHEY and SVGAGI. Trimming left V 10 bases short and J 2 bases short, with 10 bases between. The TCR originated in a human donor with alopecia areata. The rearrangement joins TRBV6-5 to TRBJ2-3; TRBD2 might be the D (5 bases). Material for sequencing was NKG2D-high CD8+ T cells sorted from blood. For the CDR3, the DNA is TGTGCCACCTGCGGGCCCACAGATACGCAGTATTTT. Translated, it gives CATCGPTDTQYF.